The source of this TCR beta chain is a study of control samples from healthy donors and cancer patients. With V trimmed by 5 bases and J by 0 bases, 15 bases remained unmatched. This CDR3 region has 18 residues. Germline CDR1 is MNHNY and CDR2 is SVGAGI (reference sequence). Only in-frame clones appear in the TCRdb table, and some are missing; sequencing was by immunoSEQ multiplex PCR. The sample lists roughly 120,000 clones; around 90% were seen once. Sequencing was carried out using blood. The chain employs TRBV6-6 and TRBJ1-2, with 7 bases identical to TRBD1. The clonotype originates from a woman between 65 and 79 years old in good health. CDR3 bases: TGTGCCAGCAGTCCCCTCCCGGGACAGACCCCCTCTAACTATGGCTACACCTTC. Protein product: CASSPLPGQTPSNYGYTF.